This T cell receptor (beta chain) was obtained from a study of lymphopenia after photon versus proton radiotherapy (dated by TCRdb to about 2019). In the study overall: The study compared the immunological effects of photon versus proton radiation therapy in patients with gastrointestinal tumors who developed high-grade lymphopenia. The approximately 20 patients in the cohort had gastrointestinal tumors, were treated with either photon or proton therapy, and subsequently developed lymphopenia. The study aimed to characterize how the two radiation modalities differ in their impact on the immune system.

Note on this clone: What this receptor recognizes is not known. No much larger clone is present one base from it, and per-base qualities are unavailable.

Paper-wide results and their limitations: Across the cohort, among patients who died, a greater drop in TCR diversity after the nadir was inversely correlated with overall survival time. After the lymphocyte count nadir, oligoclonal expansion, especially of CD8+ Temra cells, was observed in photon-treated repertoires, and the drop in diversity was driven by this expansion. Relative stability during treatment was observed in proton-treated patients, whereas loss of naive T cells and TCR diversity and gain of effector/memory populations were observed in photon-treated patients. The survival association was examined only in patients who died, and the authors described better survival with proton therapy as a possibility, not as a demonstrated result.

Receptors were amplified or captured by the immunoSEQ multiplex PCR assay. T cell repertoires were profiled with deep sequencing of rearranged TCR beta loci together with multiparametric flow cytometry. TCRdb took over this immuneACCESS table, retaining in-frame rearrangements with V and J assigned. Such tables are incomplete; in checked studies, under half of the missing clones stem from an unresolved V gene, and the remainder is unexplained. This sample is represented by 150,000 to 200,000 clones; more than 85% of them were singletons. Of the sample, around 5% is held by the ten largest clones. The sequences come from peripheral blood, collected from a patient treated with photon-based radiotherapy. This clonotype originated in a man aged 50-59 years with gastric cancer.

Read as DNA, the sequence is TGTGCTAGTCGGGGTGGGGAGCTGTTTTTT. This is translated as CASRGGELFF. The chain was built from TRBV12-5 and TRBJ2-2; the D segment could be TRBD2, given 5 matching bases. V and J are truncated by 8 bases and 8 bases respectively, leaving an intervening sequence of 6 bases. CDR1 and CDR2 are read off the germline V gene as LGHNT and FRNRAP. Spanning cysteine to phenylalanine, the CDR3 consists of 10 amino acids. The DNA shown is the 30-base CDR3, in frame from base 1.